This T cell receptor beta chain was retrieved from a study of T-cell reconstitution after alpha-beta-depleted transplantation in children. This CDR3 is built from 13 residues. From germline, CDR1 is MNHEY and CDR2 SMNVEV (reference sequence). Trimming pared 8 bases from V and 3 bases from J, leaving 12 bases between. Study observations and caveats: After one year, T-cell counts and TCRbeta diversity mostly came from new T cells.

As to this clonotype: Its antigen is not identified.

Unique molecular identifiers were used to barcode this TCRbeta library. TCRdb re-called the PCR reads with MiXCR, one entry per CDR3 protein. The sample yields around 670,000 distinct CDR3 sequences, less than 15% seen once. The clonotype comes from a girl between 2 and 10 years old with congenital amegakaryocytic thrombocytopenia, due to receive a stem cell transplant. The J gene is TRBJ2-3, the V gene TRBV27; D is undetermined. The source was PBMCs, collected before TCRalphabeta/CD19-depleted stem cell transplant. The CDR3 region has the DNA TGTGCCAGCCCTAGTCTTGGTACAGATACGCAGTATTTT. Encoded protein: CASPSLGTDTQYF.